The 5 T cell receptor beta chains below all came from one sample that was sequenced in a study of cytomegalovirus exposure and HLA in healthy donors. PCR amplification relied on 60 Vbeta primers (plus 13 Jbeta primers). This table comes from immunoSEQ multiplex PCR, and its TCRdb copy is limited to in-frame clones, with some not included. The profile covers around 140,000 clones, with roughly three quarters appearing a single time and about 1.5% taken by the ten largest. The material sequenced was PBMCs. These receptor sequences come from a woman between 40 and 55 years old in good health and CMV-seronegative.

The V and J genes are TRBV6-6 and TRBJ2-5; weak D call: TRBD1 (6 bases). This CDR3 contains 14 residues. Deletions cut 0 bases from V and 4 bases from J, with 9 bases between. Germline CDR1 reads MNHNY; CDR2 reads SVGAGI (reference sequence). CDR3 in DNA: TGTGCCAGCAGTTACTCGTCAGGGGCAGAGACCCAGTACTTC. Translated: CASSYSSGAETQYF.

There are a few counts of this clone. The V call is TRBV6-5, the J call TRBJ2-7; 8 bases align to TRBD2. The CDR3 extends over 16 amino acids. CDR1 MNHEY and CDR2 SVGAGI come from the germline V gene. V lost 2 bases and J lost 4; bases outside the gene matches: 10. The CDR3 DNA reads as TGTGCCAGCAGTTACCTCTCAACTAGCGGAAAATACGAGCAGTACTTC. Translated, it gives CASSYLSTSGKYEQYF.

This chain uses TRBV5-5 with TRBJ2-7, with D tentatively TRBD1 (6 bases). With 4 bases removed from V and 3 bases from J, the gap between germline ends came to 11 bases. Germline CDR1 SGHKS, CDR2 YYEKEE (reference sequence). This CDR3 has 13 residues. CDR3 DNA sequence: TGTGCCAGCAGCCCCGGGACAAACTACGAGCAGTACTTC. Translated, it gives CASSPGTNYEQYF.

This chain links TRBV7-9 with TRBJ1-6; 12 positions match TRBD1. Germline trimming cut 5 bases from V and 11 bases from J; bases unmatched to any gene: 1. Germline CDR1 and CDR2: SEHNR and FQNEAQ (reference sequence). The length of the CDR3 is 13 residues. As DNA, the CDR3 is TGTGCCAGCAGCGGGGACAGGGGGCCACCCCTCCACTTT. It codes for CASSGDRGPPLHF.

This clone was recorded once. The CDR3 DNA reads as TGTGCCAGCAGCCAGGGGGACACTCGCTCGAGCTCTGGGGCCAACGTCCTGACTTTC. Translated: CASSQGDTRSSSGANVLTF. The chain has TRBV7-2 and TRBJ2-6; 7 nucleotides line up with TRBD1. Losses at the gene ends were 5 bases for V and 0 bases for J; bases not matched to a gene: 13. Germline lookup yields CDR1 SGHTA and CDR2 FQGNSA. This CDR3 has 19 amino acids.